This TCR beta chain was sequenced for a study of T cell repertoires in cytomegalovirus infection. Across the whole study: Researchers turned to recently identified HLA-C-restricted CMV epitopes as well as well-studied HLA-B-restricted ones.

This clonotype occurred many times. Its antigen is unknown. Study-wide findings and caveats: The response measured ex vivo was dominated by TCR beta clonotypes (HLA-C-restricted and CMV-specific).

TCRdb used MiXCR to reprocess the reads, holding one entry per CDR3 protein. This table holds 300,000 to 400,000 distinct CDR3 sequences, approximately 25% found once. This receptor was taken from a human donor in good health (CMV status not recorded). Some clones in this sample may be carry-over from other donors' samples. The specimen was cultured PBMCs, collected from culture after CMV antigen stimulation.

This CDR3 is CASSLRFASGRKKETQYF. CDR3 sequence (DNA): TGTGCCAGCAGCTTAAGATTCGCTAGCGGGCGAAAAAAAGAGACCCAGTACTTC. The chain is built from TRBV7-8 and TRBJ2-5; 8 positions match TRBD2. The germline CDR1 and CDR2 sequences are SGHVS and FQNEAQ. This CDR3 has 18 amino acids. V was pared by 2 bases and J by 3 bases, with 14 bases of the junction left unmatched. Full variable domain (outside the CDR3, taken from reference TRBV7-8 and TRBJ2-5): GAGVSQSPRYKVAKRGQDVALRCDPISGHVSLFWYQQALGQGPEFLTYFQNEAQLDKSGLPSDRFFAERPEGSVSTLKIQRTQQEDSAVYLCASSLRFASGRKKETQYFGPGTRLLVL.